Each of the 25 T cell receptor beta chains below was sequenced from the same sample in a study of T-cell reconstitution after alpha-beta-depleted transplantation in children. Preparation of the TCRbeta library was carried out with unique molecular identifiers. MiXCR, applied by TCRdb to the PCR reads, yields one record per CDR3 protein. The table lists about 610,000 distinct CDR3 sequences, roughly a tenth of them singletons. The sequencing here drew on PBMCs from the stem cell graft donor, taken from the stem cell graft. The source of these receptors is a human donor who donated a stem cell graft to a child with acute myeloid leukemia.

This clonotype was counted a few times. The chain couples TRBV7-9 to TRBJ2-3; weak D call: TRBD1 (6 bases). CDR1 is SEHNR and CDR2 is FQNEAQ in the germline V gene (reference sequence). V was shortened by 5 bases and J by 14 bases, with 14 bases between the two germline ends. This CDR3 spans 11 amino acids. The CDR3 DNA follows: TGTGCCAGCAGCACAGGGCCGAGCCCGTATTTT. It is translated as CASSTGPSPYF.

The genes are TRBV28 and TRBJ2-2, with 11 bases fitting TRBD2. With 5 bases clipped from V and 5 bases from J, the junction kept 10 bases outside the gene matches. The germline V gene encodes CDR1 MDHEN and CDR2 SYDVKM. This CDR3 comprises 17 residues. The CDR3 bases are TGTGCCAGCAGTCCCCCTGGACTAGCGGGTACTACCGGGGAGCTGTTTTTT. Its translation is CASSPPGLAGTTGELFF. Filled out from reference TRBV28 and TRBJ2-2, the complete variable domain reads DVKVTQSSRYLVKRTGEKVFLECVQDMDHENMFWYRQDPGLGLRLIYFSYDVKMKEKGDIPEGYSVSREKKERFSLILESASTNQTSMYLCASSPPGLAGTTGELFFGEGSRLTVL.

Many counts were recorded for this clonotype. The gene calls are TRBV5-1 and TRBJ2-5, with D perhaps matching TRBD1 (6 bases). The CDR3 covers 15 residues. V gave up 2 bases and J gave up 0 bases, with 11 bases separating them. Germline V lookup: CDR1 SGHRS, CDR2 YFSETQ. For the CDR3, the DNA is TGCGCCAGCAGCTTCGGGACACAAGACCAAGAGACCCAGTACTTC. It translates to CASSFGTQDQETQYF.

The chain couples TRBV20-1 to TRBJ2-7; maybe TRBD2 (6 bases). In germline, CDR1 is DFQATT, CDR2 SNEGSKA (reference sequence). The germline V and J ends were trimmed by 5 bases and 4 bases, with 18 bases remaining between them. The CDR3 spans 14 residues. DNA of the CDR3: TGCAGTGCTGGGGGGTCCGGGACCTCGTACGAGCAGTACTTC. Residues: CSAGGSGTSYEQYF.

This clonotype was counted only a few times. V is TRBV12-3 or TRBV12-4 and J is TRBJ2-3, with D tentatively TRBD2 (5 bases). The V and J ends lost 5 bases and 2 bases respectively, with 14 bases between them. This CDR3 contains 15 residues. Here the CDR3 reads CASSQGLGATDTQYF. The CDR3 coding sequence is TGTGCCAGCAGTCAAGGACTGGGCGCCACAGATACGCAGTATTTT.

This clonotype was observed many times. This chain joins TRBV29-1 and TRBJ2-5; D is possibly TRBD2 (6 bases). In germline, CDR1 is SQVTM, CDR2 ANQGSEA. Trimming pared 3 bases from V and 3 bases from J, leaving 14 bases between. There are 14 residues in the CDR3. CDR3 nucleotide sequence: TGCAGCGTTGAGGCCAGGGAGGTGAAAGAGACCCAGTACTTC. Protein product: CSVEAREVKETQYF.

The J gene is TRBJ1-1, the V gene TRBV12-3 or TRBV12-4; weak D call: TRBD1 (6 bases). The V end lost 6 bases, the J end lost 4 bases, and 12 bases lay between the germline ends. There are 13 residues in the CDR3. This CDR3 reads CASSLGASTEAFF. Here the CDR3 DNA reads TGTGCCAGCAGCTTGGGGGCGAGCACTGAAGCTTTCTTT.

This clonotype was seen a handful of times. The genes are TRBV6-5 and TRBJ2-1; 8 bases map to TRBD2. The CDR3 covers 15 residues. From germline, CDR1 is MNHEY and CDR2 SVGAGI. Unmatched junction bases numbered 14, after V lost 8 bases and J lost 8 bases. CDR3 coding DNA: TGTGCCAGCCAGTTAAGGCTAGCGGGTGCCGATGAGCAGTTCTTC. Amino acid sequence: CASQLRLAGADEQFF.

The rearrangement joins TRBV7-2 to TRBJ2-7; D is ambiguous. Trimming pared 4 bases from V and 0 bases from J, leaving 10 bases between. Germline V gene sequence: CDR1 SGHTA, CDR2 FQGNSA. The CDR3 runs 14 residues. The CDR3 DNA follows: TGTGCCAGCAGCTCCAACTATGGCTCCTACGAGCAGTACTTC. This translates into CASSSNYGSYEQYF.

In its sample, this clonotype was seen many times. The chain has TRBV7-2 and TRBJ2-3; 9 positions match TRBD2. V trimming: 6 bases; J trimming: 0 bases; junction bases outside the gene matches: 7. In germline, CDR1 is SGHTA, CDR2 FQGNSA. CDR3 length: 16 amino acids. The DNA for the CDR3 is TGTGCCAGCAGACCGTTGACTAGCGGAAGCACAGATACGCAGTATTTT. It codes for CASRPLTSGSTDTQYF.

This chain connects TRBV3-1 to TRBJ2-3, with D uncertain. Germline loops: CDR1 LGHDT, CDR2 YNNKEL (reference sequence). The CDR3 is 15 amino acids. The V gene lost 0 bases and the J gene lost 3 bases, with 10 bases spanning the gap. CDR3 DNA sequence: TGTGCCAGCAGCCAAGATCCCACTTGGACAGATACGCAGTATTTT. It specifies CASSQDPTWTDTQYF.

This clonotype was picked up a small number of times. The chain couples TRBV20-1 to TRBJ2-3; TRBD2 aligns across 11 bases. Losses at the gene ends were 7 bases for V and 2 bases for J; bases not matched to a gene: 11. The length of the CDR3 is 16 residues. Germline V gives CDR1 DFQATT, CDR2 SNEGSKA (reference sequence). CDR3 residues: CSVKLAGDTFTDTQYF. CDR3 DNA: TGCAGTGTAAAACTAGCGGGAGACACCTTCACAGATACGCAGTATTTT.

This clonotype was recorded only once. CDR3 DNA: TGCGCCAGCAGCCAAGACCCTGGGCAGGACTATGGCTACACCTTC. It specifies CASSQDPGQDYGYTF. The chain employs TRBV4-1 and TRBJ1-2; D is uncertain. The V gene lost 0 bases and the J gene lost 3 bases, with 11 bases spanning the gap. Germline-derived CDR1 and CDR2 are MGHRA and YSYEKL. CDR3 size: 15 residues.

This clonotype has a handful of counts. The genes are TRBV9 and TRBJ2-3, with 8 bases matching TRBD2. The CDR3 totals 17 residues. CDR1 SGDLS and CDR2 YYNGEE come from the germline V gene. Trimming removed 3 bases from V and 0 bases from J; junction bases left unmatched: 9. This CDR3 reads CASSEASGSLSTDTQYF. CDR3 nucleotide sequence: TGTGCCAGCAGCGAGGCCAGCGGGAGCTTGAGCACAGATACGCAGTATTTT.

The rearrangement links TRBV2 to TRBJ2-3; D uncertain. The V end lost 6 bases, the J end lost 4 bases, and 8 bases lay between the germline ends. CDR1 SNHLY and CDR2 FYNNEI come from the germline V gene. This CDR3 has 12 amino acids. Here the CDR3 DNA reads TGTGCCAGCAGACTTACCGCAGATACGCAGTATTTT. Amino acids: CASRLTADTQYF.

There are many counts of this clonotype. The chain couples TRBV10-3 to TRBJ2-2; maybe TRBD1 (7 bases). This CDR3 comprises 15 residues. Trimming cost V 4 bases and J 3 bases, with 12 bases left between them. The germline V gene has CDR1 ENHRY and CDR2 SYGVKD. In DNA form, the CDR3 reads TGTGCCATCAGTGTAGGCGGGACAGACACCGGGGAGCTGTTTTTT. Its protein product is CAISVGGTDTGELFF.

V usage is TRBV5-6 and J usage is TRBJ2-1; 7 bases align to TRBD2. The CDR3 is made up of 15 amino acids. CDR1 and CDR2 (germline): SGHDT, YYEEEE. Trimming took 2 bases from V and 7 from J; bases not matched to a gene: 9. In nucleotides, the CDR3 is TGTGCCAGCAGCTTCTCGGGCGGGGGTCGGAATGAGCAGTTCTTC. It specifies CASSFSGGGRNEQFF.

This rearrangement joins TRBV6-1 to TRBJ2-5, with D possibly matching TRBD2 (5 bases). Trimming left V 6 bases short and J 1 base short, with 18 bases between. This CDR3 has 16 amino acids. Germline CDR1 and CDR2: MNHNS and SASEGT. The CDR3 nucleotides are TGTGCCAGCAGGGCCGGGGTGTTGGTGTCCCAAGAGACCCAGTACTTC. Amino acids: CASRAGVLVSQETQYF.

The chain joins TRBV29-1 to TRBJ2-2; D is undetermined. Trimming removed 6 bases from V and 0 bases from J, with 11 bases in between. The CDR3 is 14 residues long. Germline CDR1 SQVTM, CDR2 ANQGSEA. This CDR3 reads CSVVDIPNTGELFF. The DNA for the CDR3 is TGCAGCGTCGTGGATATCCCGAACACCGGGGAGCTGTTTTTT.

The table lists this clonotype with many counts. The gene calls are TRBV6-4 and TRBJ2-3, with unresolved D. V was shortened by 0 bases and J by 2 bases, with 9 bases between the two germline ends. The CDR3 is 15 residues long. CDR1 MRHNA and CDR2 SNTAGT come from the germline V gene. CDR3 protein: CASSDSAAYTDTQYF. The CDR3, as DNA: TGTGCCAGCAGTGACTCGGCAGCCTACACAGATACGCAGTATTTT.

This sequence joins TRBV11-2 and TRBJ1-2; 8 bases agree with TRBD1. The trim removed 0 bases at V and 4 bases at J, leaving 7 bases unmatched. CDR3 size: 16 residues. Germline V gene data show CDR1 as SGHAT and CDR2 as FQNNGV. CDR3: CASSLDPLQGGYGYTF. CDR3 DNA sequence: TGTGCCAGCAGCTTAGACCCCCTACAGGGGGGCTATGGCTACACCTTC.

V is TRBV6-1 and J is TRBJ2-1, with 7 bases aligning to TRBD1. Germline V gives CDR1 MNHNS, CDR2 SASEGT. This CDR3 comprises 15 residues. V was clipped by 2 bases and J by 9 bases; unmatched bases: 10. CDR3 loop: CASSEMAGGVGEQFF. In DNA, the CDR3 is TGTGCCAGCAGTGAAATGGCAGGGGGAGTGGGTGAGCAGTTCTTC.

This clonotype was counted between two and nine times. The DNA for the CDR3 is TGCGCCAGCAGCGATTGGACAGGGGGCGGATCTGGCTACACCTTC. Protein sequence: CASSDWTGGGSGYTF. The V call is TRBV5-1, the J call TRBJ1-2; 11 bases are a match to TRBD1. The germline CDR1 and CDR2 sequences are SGHRS and YFSETQ. The CDR3 totals 15 residues. V lost 4 bases and J lost 7; bases outside the gene matches: 9. Together with reference TRBV5-1 and TRBJ1-2, the CDR3 gives the full variable domain: KAGVTQTPRYLIKTRGQQVTLSCSPISGHRSVSWYQQTPGQGLQFLFEYFSETQRNKGNFPGRFSGRQFSNSRSEMNVSTLELGDSALYLCASSDWTGGGSGYTFGSGTRLTVV.

This chain connects TRBV28 to TRBJ1-2, with D possibly TRBD1 on 5 matching bases. Germline V lookup: CDR1 MDHEN, CDR2 SYDVKM. V dropped 6 bases and J dropped 8 bases, with 13 bases sitting between them. CDR3 size: 12 residues. CDR3 sequence reads: CASRPGTPGYTF. The CDR3 DNA is TGTGCCAGCAGACCCGGGACGCCGGGCTACACCTTC.

The V call is TRBV6-5, the J call TRBJ2-1, with TRBD2 identical over 7 bases. The CDR3 loop spans 18 amino acids. V lost 2 bases and J lost 6; bases outside the gene matches: 16. CDR1 and CDR2 (germline): MNHEY, SVGAGI. This CDR3 is CASSYRTTIAGVRNEQFF. CDR3 nucleotide sequence: TGTGCCAGCAGTTACCGGACAACTATCGCGGGAGTCCGCAATGAGCAGTTCTTC.